The TCR beta chain under discussion was sequenced for a study of identical twins. Notes on the study in general: In monozygotic twins, models underestimated the sharing of out-of-frame TCR alpha.

As for this clonotype: No antigen is known for it.

cDNA carried unique molecular identifiers, and a universal primer site was added by template switching. TCRdb analysed the 5' RACE reads with MiXCR anew, one entry per CDR3 protein. This table holds under 350,000 distinct CDR3 sequences, 8% to 9.5% found once. Everyone who gave samples was a healthy Caucasian. The same data also went into a second study, on yellow fever vaccine responses in identical twins.

The source is a woman younger than 30 in good health. Sample: CD8+ T cells sorted from blood.

CDR3 sequence reads: CASSYGNYGYTF. The CDR3 nucleotides read TGTGCCAGCAGTTACGGGAACTATGGCTACACCTTC. V gene TRBV6-5 combines with J gene TRBJ1-2, with D unresolved. CDR3 length: 12 residues. Trimming left V 2 bases short and J 2 bases short, with 3 bases between. CDR1 and CDR2 (germline): MNHEY, SVGAGI.